This T cell receptor beta chain was profiled in a study of identical twins. TCRdb re-called the 5' RACE reads through MiXCR, storing one row per CDR3 protein. The top ten hold more than 10% of the sample, which has 420,000 or so distinct CDR3 sequences, roughly 20% seen once. Details on this clonotype: Antigen specificity is unknown.

The study, taken as a whole, reports: Modelling underestimated the level of out-of-frame TCR alpha sharing observed in monozygotic twins.

The CDR3 covers 16 residues. The germline V and J ends were trimmed by 6 bases and 5 bases, with 22 bases remaining between them. The chain is built from TRBV12-3 or TRBV12-4 and TRBJ1-2; D gene uncertain. This receptor was identified in a man aged 50-60 years in good health. The sequenced material came from naive T cells sorted from blood. The chain's CDR3 is CASRGFRAAETYGYTF. The CDR3 DNA sequence: TGTGCCAGCAGGGGGTTTAGGGCCGCCGAGACATATGGCTACACCTTC.